Listed here are 25 T cell receptor beta chains from one sample, sequenced in a study of cytomegalovirus exposure and HLA in healthy donors. The PCR ran on 60 Vbeta and 13 Jbeta primers. TCRdb's copy holds only in-frame clones and misses some; the assay was immunoSEQ multiplex PCR. The sample lists roughly 190,000 clones, more than 65% occurring once. Material: PBMCs. The receptors come from a man aged 45-60 years in good health and CMV-seronegative.

The gene calls are TRBV10-3 and TRBJ2-7; 11 bases are a match to TRBD2. This CDR3 is built from 14 residues. V shed 4 bases, J shed 1 base, and the junction held 0 bases outside the gene matches. The germline gives CDR1 ENHRY, CDR2 SYGVKD. Here the CDR3 DNA reads TGTGCCATCAGTGGACTAGCGGGGTCCTACGAGCAGTACTTC. Amino acid sequence: CAISGLAGSYEQYF.

V gene TRBV7-2 combines with J gene TRBJ2-7; 8 positions agree with TRBD2. The trim removed 1 base at V and 5 bases at J, leaving 4 bases unmatched. The CDR3 is made up of 14 amino acids. The germline gives CDR1 SGHTA, CDR2 FQGNSA. The CDR3 region is CASSLERGSHEQYF. The CDR3 coding sequence is TGTGCCAGCAGCTTAGAGCGGGGGTCCCACGAGCAGTACTTC. The full variable domain, in which reference TRBV7-2 and TRBJ2-7 provide the parts outside the CDR3, is GAGVSQSPSNKVTEKGKDVELRCDPISGHTALYWYRQSLGQGLEFLIYFQGNSAPDKSGLPSDRFSAERTGGSVSTLTIQRTQQEDSAVYLCASSLERGSHEQYFGPGTRLTVT.

The gene calls are TRBV7-9 and TRBJ2-5; 8 nucleotides align to TRBD1. This CDR3 is 14 amino acids long. Germline loops: CDR1 SEHNR, CDR2 FQNEAQ (reference sequence). The trim removed 2 bases at V and 4 bases at J, leaving 3 bases unmatched. The CDR3 loop is CASSLTGTGETQYF. CDR3 in DNA: TGTGCCAGCAGCTTAACCGGGACAGGAGAGACCCAGTACTTC.

As concerns this clone: Other DNA sequences of this sample code for an identical CDR3. The V gene is TRBV10-1, the J gene TRBJ2-3, with D possibly being TRBD2 (5 bases). The CDR3 is made up of 13 amino acids. V lost 6 bases to trimming and J lost 6 bases, with 13 bases between them. Germline CDR1 is WNHNN and CDR2 is SYGVQD (reference sequence). CDR3 loop: CASSDSPGDTQYF. The CDR3 nucleotides are TGCGCCAGCAGCGACTCTCCGGGGGATACGCAGTATTTT.

The chain joins TRBV7-2 to TRBJ2-1; 9 nucleotides match TRBD2. This CDR3 is 16 amino acids long. V shed 1 base, J shed 3 bases, and the junction held 4 bases outside the gene matches. From germline, CDR1 is SGHTA and CDR2 FQGNSA. The CDR3 sequence: CASSLVAGGNYNEQFF. CDR3 coding DNA: TGTGCCAGCAGCTTAGTCGCGGGGGGGAACTACAATGAGCAGTTCTTC.

This clone was seen only a few times. V gene TRBV6-5 combines with J gene TRBJ2-2; 8 nucleotides agree with TRBD2. With 6 bases clipped from V and 4 bases from J, the junction kept 4 bases outside the gene matches. The CDR3 is made up of 14 amino acids. CDR1 is MNHEY and CDR2 is SVGAGI in the germline V gene. In DNA, the CDR3 is TGTGCCAGCAGGGAGCGGGAGTCCACCGGGGAGCTGTTTTTT. Translation: CASRERESTGELFF.

This clone was observed a single time. The gene calls are TRBV4-1 and TRBJ2-1; D is unclear. Germline V lookup: CDR1 MGHRA, CDR2 YSYEKL. The CDR3 totals 13 residues. The germline V and J ends were trimmed by 4 bases and 6 bases, with 10 bases remaining between them. For the CDR3, the DNA is TGCGCCAGCAGCCCACTTATCCGCAATGAGCAGTTCTTC. It yields the protein CASSPLIRNEQFF.

This clone showed up just once. This chain uses TRBV29-1 with TRBJ2-1, with 7 bases matching TRBD1. Trimming took 2 bases from V and 5 from J; bases not matched to a gene: 6. This CDR3 is 14 amino acids long. CDR1 is SQVTM and CDR2 is ANQGSEA in the germline V gene. The CDR3 nucleotides are TGCAGCGTTGAAACAGGGGCCAAGCACAATGAGCAGTTCTTC. Translating it yields CSVETGAKHNEQFF.

The J gene is TRBJ1-2, the V gene TRBV7-8, with D perhaps matching TRBD1 (5 bases). The CDR3 is 16 residues long. Trimming pared 4 bases from V and 7 bases from J, leaving 22 bases between. Looked up from germline, CDR1 is SGHVS and CDR2 is FQNEAQ. The CDR3 loop reads CASSSLPSGIQGGYTF. CDR3 DNA sequence: TGTGCCAGCAGCTCCCTCCCTTCAGGGATACAAGGTGGCTACACCTTC.

The V gene is TRBV4-2, the J gene TRBJ1-6; D gene unclear. CDR3 length: 16 amino acids. Germline loops: CDR1 LGHNA, CDR2 YNFKEQ. The germline V and J ends were trimmed by 3 bases and 0 bases, with 9 bases remaining between them. The CDR3 region has the DNA TGTGCCAGCAGCCAGGCCTACAGCTCCTATAATTCACCCCTCCACTTT. Translation gives CASSQAYSSYNSPLHF.

The chain recombines TRBV5-1 with TRBJ2-7; a possible D gene is TRBD1 (6 bases). Per the germline V gene, CDR1 is SGHRS and CDR2 is YFSETQ. Deletions cut 0 bases from V and 2 bases from J, with 9 bases between. The CDR3 spans 14 residues. CDR3 bases: TGCGCCAGCAGCTTGGAACAGGGTCCCTACGAGCAGTACTTC. Encoded protein: CASSLEQGPYEQYF.

The chain couples TRBV10-3 to TRBJ2-7, with 8 bases fitting TRBD1. Per the germline V gene, CDR1 is ENHRY and CDR2 is SYGVKD. The junction had 6 bases not matched to a gene; V was cut back by 6 bases and J by 5 bases. The CDR3 contains 13 residues. The CDR3 DNA is TGTGCCATCAGGGGACAGGAGTTGAACGAGCAGTACTTC. Translation: CAIRGQELNEQYF.

This clone occurred a few times. The V gene is TRBV6-7, the J gene TRBJ1-4; D possibly corresponds to TRBD1 (6 bases). TRBV6-7 is marked as an open reading frame, function uncertain. V dropped 5 bases and J dropped 2 bases, with 9 bases sitting between them. The CDR3 has 14 residues. This chain's CDR3 is CASSNRATNEKLFF. In DNA, the CDR3 is TGTGCCAGCAGTAACAGGGCGACTAATGAAAAACTGTTTTTT.

J is TRBJ2-6 and V is TRBV9, with D possibly TRBD2 on 6 matching bases. Germline V gene data show CDR1 as SGDLS and CDR2 as YYNGEE. Between the trimmed V and J ends, which lost 3 bases and 0 bases, there was a span of 10 bases. The CDR3 spans 16 residues. The CDR3 region is CASSDRGTSGANVLTF. For the CDR3, the DNA is TGTGCCAGCAGCGACCGGGGGACCTCTGGGGCCAACGTCCTGACTTTC.

Concerning this clone: Other DNA sequences in this specimen translate into the identical CDR3. The J gene is TRBJ1-6, the V gene TRBV9; D ambiguous. CDR3 size: 14 residues. Germline V gene lookup returns CDR1 SGDLS and CDR2 YYNGEE. V lost 1 base and J lost 1, with 3 bases in between. For the CDR3, the DNA is TGTGCCAGCAGCGTATCATCCTATAATTCACCCCTCCACTTT. Protein: CASSVSSYNSPLHF. Full variable domain (outside the CDR3, taken from reference TRBV9 and TRBJ1-6): DSGVTQTPKHLITATGQRVTLRCSPRSGDLSVYWYQQSLDQGLQFLIQYYNGEERAKGNILERFSAQQFPDLHSELNLSSLELGDSALYFCASSVSSYNSPLHFGNGTRLTVT.

V gene TRBV7-2 combines with J gene TRBJ2-3; 11 nucleotides agree with TRBD1. Per germline, CDR1 SGHTA and CDR2 FQGNSA. This CDR3 has 15 amino acids. V trimming: 5 bases; J trimming: 3 bases; junction bases outside the gene matches: 4. CDR3 loop: CASSMGQGGTDTQYF. In DNA, the CDR3 is TGTGCCAGCAGCATGGGACAGGGGGGGACAGATACGCAGTATTTT.

This clone was seen a few times. V usage is TRBV29-1 and J usage is TRBJ2-1; D perhaps matches TRBD1 (6 bases). V gave up 2 bases and J gave up 7 bases, with 9 bases separating them. Germline V gives CDR1 SQVTM, CDR2 ANQGSEA. This CDR3 is built from 12 residues. The CDR3 DNA is TGCAGCGTTGAACAGGGGAAAAATGAGCAGTTCTTC. Its protein product is CSVEQGKNEQFF.

This clone has only one observation. The CDR3 reads CSVWGAQETQYF. The CDR3 bases are TGCAGCGTTTGGGGCGCCCAAGAGACCCAGTACTTC. The chain links TRBV29-1 to TRBJ2-5, with D possibly matching TRBD1 (5 bases). V lost 5 bases and J lost 1, with 8 bases in between. Germline-derived CDR1 and CDR2 are SQVTM and ANQGSEA. The length of the CDR3 is 12 residues.

As regards this clone: The same CDR3 also results from other DNA sequences found in this sample. The rearrangement joins TRBV6-5 to TRBJ1-6, with 11 bases that match TRBD1. Trimming cost V 2 bases and J 13 bases; bases outside gene matches: 7. This CDR3 region has 15 residues. The germline V gene has CDR1 MNHEY and CDR2 SVGAGI. DNA of the CDR3: TGTGCCAGCAGTTACCGGGACAGGGGGTCTTCGCCCCTCCACTTT. This codes for CASSYRDRGSSPLHF.

The V call is TRBV7-8, the J call TRBJ1-5; 7 nucleotides align to TRBD1. Germline V CDR1 and CDR2: SGHVS, FQNEAQ. V was clipped by 3 bases and J by 7 bases; unmatched bases: 3. The CDR3 is 13 residues long. The CDR3 reads CASSFDRAQPQHF. CDR3 DNA: TGTGCCAGCAGCTTTGACAGGGCCCAGCCCCAGCATTTT.

The chain recombines TRBV7-2 with TRBJ1-6, with unresolved D. Germline V lookup: CDR1 SGHTA, CDR2 FQGNSA. V was shortened by 7 bases and J by 7 bases, with 17 bases between the two germline ends. This CDR3 is built from 15 residues. CDR3: CASTLVASLNSPLHF. CDR3 sequence (DNA): TGTGCCAGCACCCTAGTGGCCAGCTTGAATTCACCCCTCCACTTT.

In nucleotides, the CDR3 is TGTGCCAGCGGGGACAACGCCTACGAGCAGTACTTC. It codes for CASGDNAYEQYF. This rearrangement joins TRBV14 to TRBJ2-7; possible D gene TRBD1, 6 bases. CDR3 length: 12 amino acids. In germline, CDR1 is SGHDN, CDR2 FVKESK. Trimming cost V 8 bases and J 2 bases, with 10 bases left between them. Supplemented by reference TRBV14 and TRBJ2-7, the full variable domain reads EAGVTQFPSHSVIEKGQTVTLRCDPISGHDNLYWYRRVMGKEIKFLLHFVKESKQDESGMPNNRFLAERTGGTYSTLKVQPAELEDSGVYFCASGDNAYEQYFGPGTRLTVT.

V is TRBV19 and J is TRBJ1-6; no clear D gene. Germline CDR1 and CDR2: LNHDA and SQIVND (reference sequence). CDR3 size: 14 residues. Trimming shortened V by 2 bases and J by 6 bases, and 8 bases separated the two germline ends. CDR3 coding DNA: TGTGCCAGTAGTATACGTAGGAGTAATTCACCCCTCCACTTT. Its translation is CASSIRRSNSPLHF.

The V gene is TRBV7-2, the J gene TRBJ2-5; 14 positions agree with TRBD2. Germline V gene lookup returns CDR1 SGHTA and CDR2 FQGNSA. V lost 3 bases and J lost 4; bases outside the gene matches: 4. CDR3 length equals 16 residues. In nucleotides, the CDR3 is TGTGCCAGCAGCTTCCCGACTAGCGGGGGGGCAGAGACCCAGTACTTC. It specifies CASSFPTSGGAETQYF.

V usage is TRBV2 and J usage is TRBJ1-5; the match to TRBD1 covers 8 bases. The germline V gene encodes CDR1 SNHLY and CDR2 FYNNEI. The CDR3 loop spans 15 amino acids. Trimming took 5 bases from V and 7 from J; bases not matched to a gene: 10. The CDR3, as DNA: TGTGCCAGCAGTTTGACAGGGGTAAATTTCCAGCCCCAGCATTTT. Residues: CASSLTGVNFQPQHF.